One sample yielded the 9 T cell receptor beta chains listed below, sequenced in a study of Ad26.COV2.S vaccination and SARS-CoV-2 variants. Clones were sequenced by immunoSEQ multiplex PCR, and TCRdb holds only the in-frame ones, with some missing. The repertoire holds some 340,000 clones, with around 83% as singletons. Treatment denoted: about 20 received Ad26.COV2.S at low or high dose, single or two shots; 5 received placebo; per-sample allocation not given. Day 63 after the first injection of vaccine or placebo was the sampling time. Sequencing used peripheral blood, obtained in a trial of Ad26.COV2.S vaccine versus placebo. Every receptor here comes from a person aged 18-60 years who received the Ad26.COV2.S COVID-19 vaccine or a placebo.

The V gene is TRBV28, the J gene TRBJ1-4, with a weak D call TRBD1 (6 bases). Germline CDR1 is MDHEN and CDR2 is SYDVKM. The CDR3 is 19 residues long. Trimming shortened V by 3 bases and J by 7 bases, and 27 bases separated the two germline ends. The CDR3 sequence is CASSFLTIQGGVYGEKLFF. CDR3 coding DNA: TGTGCCAGCAGTTTTCTTACTATACAGGGAGGGGTATATGGTGAAAAACTGTTTTTT.

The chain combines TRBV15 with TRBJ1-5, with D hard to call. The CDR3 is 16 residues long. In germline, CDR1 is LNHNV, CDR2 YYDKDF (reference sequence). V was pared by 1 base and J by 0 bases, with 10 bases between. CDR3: CATSRAGSYSNQPQHF. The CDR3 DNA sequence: TGTGCCACCAGCAGAGCAGGAAGTTATAGCAATCAGCCCCAGCATTTT.

Here the CDR3 DNA reads TGCGCCAGCAGCTGGGACAGGGGAAACGAGCAGTACTTC. Residues: CASSWDRGNEQYF. J is TRBJ2-7 and V is TRBV5-1, with 10 bases that match TRBD1. Germline V gene sequence: CDR1 SGHRS, CDR2 YFSETQ. CDR3 length: 13 residues. Trimming cost V 3 bases and J 5 bases; bases outside gene matches: 2.

CDR3 protein: CASSPPGLAGYEQYF. CDR3 sequence (DNA): TGTGCCAGCAGCCCCCCTGGCCTAGCGGGGTATGAGCAGTACTTC. The V call is TRBV7-8, the J call TRBJ2-7; 9 nucleotides line up with TRBD2. J was trimmed by 7 bases and V by 5 bases; bases with no gene match: 12. CDR1 is SGHVS, CDR2 FQNEAQ, per germline. This CDR3 contains 15 residues.

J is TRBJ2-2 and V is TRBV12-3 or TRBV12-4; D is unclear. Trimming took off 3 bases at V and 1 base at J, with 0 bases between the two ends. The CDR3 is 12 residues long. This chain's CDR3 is CASSLNTGELFF. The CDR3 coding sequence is TGTGCCAGCAGTTTGAACACCGGGGAGCTGTTTTTT.

The CDR3 DNA reads TGTGCCAGCAGCACAGCGGGGCAGGGTAGGCTACAAGGCTACACCTTC. Translated: CASSTAGQGRLQGYTF. J is TRBJ1-2 and V is TRBV9; TRBD1 might be the D (5 bases). The CDR3 contains 16 residues. The V and J ends lost 4 bases and 8 bases respectively, with 24 bases between them. Germline loops: CDR1 SGDLS, CDR2 YYNGEE.

CDR3 DNA: TGTGCCAGCAGCGGGGGACAGGGACCGGTAAATGAAAAACTGTTTTTT. It is translated as CASSGGQGPVNEKLFF. This rearrangement joins TRBV9 to TRBJ1-4, with 9 bases aligning to TRBD1. V lost 3 bases, J lost 5 bases, and 8 bases stayed unmatched. Germline V CDR1 and CDR2: SGDLS, YYNGEE. This CDR3 comprises 16 residues.

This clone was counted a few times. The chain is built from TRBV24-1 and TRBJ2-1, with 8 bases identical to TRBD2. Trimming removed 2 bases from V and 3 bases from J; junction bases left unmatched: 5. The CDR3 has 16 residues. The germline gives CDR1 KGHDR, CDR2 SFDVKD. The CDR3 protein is CATSDSTGTSYNEQFF. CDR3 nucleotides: TGTGCCACCAGTGATTCGACCGGGACTAGCTACAATGAGCAGTTCTTC.

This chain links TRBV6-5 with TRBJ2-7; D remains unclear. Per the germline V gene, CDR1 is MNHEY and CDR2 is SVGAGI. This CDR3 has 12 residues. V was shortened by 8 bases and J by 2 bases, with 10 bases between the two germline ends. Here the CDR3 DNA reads TGTGCCAGCCGACATGGCCCCTACGAGCAGTACTTC. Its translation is CASRHGPYEQYF.